Listed here is a single T cell receptor (beta chain). The CDR3 is 15 amino acids. The V and J ends lost 5 bases and 9 bases, in that order; junction bases with no gene match: 13. CDR1 is MDHEN, CDR2 SYDVKM, per germline. TCRB sequencing was done at Survey resolution level. Assay used: immunoSEQ multiplex PCR; TCRdb lists only in-frame clones, some missing. Among some 12,000 clones listed, 80% were seen once. The data stem from a study of follicular helper T cells after annual influenza vaccination. Time point given: 2015-2016 season, pre-vaccination. Excluded were substance abuse, HIV/AIDS, active cancer, immunomodulatory drugs and active illness. Per time point, roughly 40-100 mL of blood was sampled.

This specimen consisted of CXCR5+ CD38- circulating T follicular helper cells from blood, obtained on the day of influenza vaccination. Documented subset: circulating Tfh, non-naive CD4+CXCR5+PD-1+ (ICOS+CD38+ or ICOS-CD38-). The rearrangement uses TRBV28 and TRBJ1-3; 7 bases agree with TRBD1. The receptor's source is an adult who received the influenza vaccine. The DNA for the CDR3 is TGTGCCAGCAGTACTCAGGGGGAGGCCCCGGGCACCATATATTTT. It encodes CASSTQGEAPGTIYF.